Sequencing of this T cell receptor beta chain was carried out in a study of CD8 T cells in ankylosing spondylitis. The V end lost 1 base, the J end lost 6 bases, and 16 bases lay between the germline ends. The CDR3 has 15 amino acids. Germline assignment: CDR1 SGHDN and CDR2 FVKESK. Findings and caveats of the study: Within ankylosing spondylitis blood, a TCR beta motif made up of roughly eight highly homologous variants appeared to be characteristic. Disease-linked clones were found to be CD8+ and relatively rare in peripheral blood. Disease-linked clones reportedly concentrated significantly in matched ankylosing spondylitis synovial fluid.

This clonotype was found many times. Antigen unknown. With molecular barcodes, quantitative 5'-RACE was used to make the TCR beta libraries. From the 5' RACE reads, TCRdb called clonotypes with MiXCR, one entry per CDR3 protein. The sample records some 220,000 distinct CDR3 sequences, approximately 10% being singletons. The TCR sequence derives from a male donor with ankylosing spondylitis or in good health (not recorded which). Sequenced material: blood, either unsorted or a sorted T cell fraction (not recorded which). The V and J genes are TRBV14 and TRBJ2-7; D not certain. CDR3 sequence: CASSQATERFGEQYF. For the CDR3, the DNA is TGTGCCAGCAGCCAAGCGACGGAGCGTTTCGGCGAGCAGTACTTC.